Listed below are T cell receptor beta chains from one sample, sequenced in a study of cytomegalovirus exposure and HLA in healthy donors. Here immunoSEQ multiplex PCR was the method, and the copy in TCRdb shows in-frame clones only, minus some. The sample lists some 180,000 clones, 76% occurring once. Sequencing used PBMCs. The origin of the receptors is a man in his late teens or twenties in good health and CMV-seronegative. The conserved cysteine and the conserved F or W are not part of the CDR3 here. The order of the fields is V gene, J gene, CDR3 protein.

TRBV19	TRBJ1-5	ASSIQGALSDQPQH
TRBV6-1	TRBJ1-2	ASTLDAGTTNGYT
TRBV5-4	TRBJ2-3	ASTQEGRSTDTQY
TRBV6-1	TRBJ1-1	ASSPRGGTEAF
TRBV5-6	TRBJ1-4	ASSSVGAGGNEKLF
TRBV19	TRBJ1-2	ASSSRDRDYGYT
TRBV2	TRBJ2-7	ASYTGWAYEQY
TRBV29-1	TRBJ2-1	SVESRLSSYNEQF
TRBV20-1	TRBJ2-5	SASLETQY
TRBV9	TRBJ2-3	ASSVGLAGGVSDTQY
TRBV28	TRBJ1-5	ASSLTQGHYQPQH
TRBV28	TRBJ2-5	ASSYIAGRLFQETQY
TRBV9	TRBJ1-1	ASSILTGGGGTEAF